The 27 T cell receptor beta chains presented below share a single source sample, sequenced in a study of Ad26.COV2.S vaccination and SARS-CoV-2 variants. Assay used: immunoSEQ multiplex PCR; TCRdb lists only in-frame clones, some missing. The data contain around 370,000 clones, about 85% of them seen just once; the ten biggest clones take up 3% to 4%. Treatment noted: some 20 received Ad26.COV2.S at low or high dose, single or two shots; roughly 5 received placebo; per-sample allocation not given. Collection of samples fell on day 63 after the first vaccine or placebo injection. This sample comprised peripheral blood, obtained in a trial of Ad26.COV2.S vaccine versus placebo. The receptors here all came from a person aged 18-65 years who received the Ad26.COV2.S COVID-19 vaccine or a placebo.

The rearrangement links TRBV7-9 to TRBJ2-7; D ambiguous. CDR3 size: 15 residues. Germline V CDR1 and CDR2: SEHNR, FQNEAQ (reference sequence). The germline V and J ends were trimmed by 4 bases and 0 bases, with 13 bases remaining between them. CDR3 coding DNA: TGTGCCAGCAGCTCGCCCGCGGTCAGCTCCTACGAGCAGTACTTC. Its protein product is CASSSPAVSSYEQYF.

The CDR3 here is CASSERAGGADTQYF. The CDR3 nucleotides read TGTGCCAGCAGTGAAAGGGCAGGGGGCGCAGATACGCAGTATTTT. The V and J genes are TRBV2 and TRBJ2-3; 8 positions match TRBD1. Germline V gene lookup returns CDR1 SNHLY and CDR2 FYNNEI. CDR3 size: 15 residues. With 2 bases clipped from V and 4 bases from J, the junction kept 5 bases outside the gene matches.

This rearrangement joins TRBV5-1 to TRBJ2-5; 10 bases match TRBD1. Germline-derived CDR1 and CDR2 are SGHRS and YFSETQ. V lost 3 bases, J lost 5 bases, and 4 bases stayed unmatched. CDR3 length: 14 residues. CDR3: CASSSWTGGETQYF. CDR3 in DNA: TGCGCCAGCAGCTCATGGACAGGGGGGGAGACCCAGTACTTC.

The gene calls are TRBV20-1 and TRBJ2-5; no definite D call. Germline V gene lookup returns CDR1 DFQATT and CDR2 SNEGSKA (reference sequence). The V end lost 5 bases, the J end lost 4 bases, and 5 bases lay between the germline ends. This CDR3 comprises 10 residues. The CDR3 nucleotides read TGCAGTGCTTTGGGAGAGACCCAGTACTTC. Translated, it gives CSALGETQYF.

The J gene is TRBJ2-1, the V gene TRBV4-1, with 11 bases lining up with TRBD2. The CDR3 sequence is 16 residues long. Germline CDR1 and CDR2: MGHRA and YSYEKL. V lost 3 bases and J lost 8; bases outside the gene matches: 9. The CDR3 reads CASSQETSGGGYEQFF. CDR3 DNA: TGCGCCAGCAGCCAGGAAACTAGCGGGGGCGGCTATGAGCAGTTCTTC.

The V and J genes are TRBV5-6 and TRBJ2-7, with 11 bases aligning to TRBD2. The length of the CDR3 is 19 residues. V was pared by 3 bases and J by 3 bases, with 17 bases of the junction left unmatched. Germline CDR1 is SGHDT and CDR2 is YYEEEE. CDR3 in amino acids: CASSSEGTGSSGRYYEQYF. The CDR3 DNA follows: TGTGCCAGCAGCTCTGAGGGGACAGGGTCTAGCGGGAGGTACTACGAGCAGTACTTC.

This clone appeared many times. The chain recombines TRBV7-9 with TRBJ1-1; no definite D call. The V gene lost 2 bases and the J gene lost 9 bases, with 13 bases spanning the gap. The germline CDR1 and CDR2 sequences are SEHNR and FQNEAQ (reference sequence). The CDR3 spans 13 residues. CDR3 region: CASSLRELPKAFF. CDR3 coding DNA: TGTGCCAGCAGCTTACGGGAGCTCCCCAAAGCTTTCTTT.

V gene TRBV7-6 combines with J gene TRBJ2-3; D tentatively fits TRBD1 or TRBD2 (6 bases each). Germline V lookup: CDR1 SGHVS, CDR2 FNYEAQ. This CDR3 is 17 amino acids long. With 6 bases removed from V and 0 bases from J, the gap between germline ends came to 19 bases. The CDR3 is CASSFLMGGLSTDTQYF. The CDR3 DNA reads as TGTGCCAGCAGTTTCCTCATGGGGGGCCTTAGCACAGATACGCAGTATTTT.

The sample holds a few counts of this clone. V gene TRBV10-3 combines with J gene TRBJ2-1, with 10 bases aligning to TRBD2. V trimming: 4 bases; J trimming: 8 bases; junction bases outside the gene matches: 5. The germline gives CDR1 ENHRY, CDR2 SYGVKD. The CDR3 spans 14 residues. CDR3 coding DNA: TGTGCCATCAGTGGCCTAGCGGGAGAGGATGAGCAGTTCTTC. Translating it yields CAISGLAGEDEQFF.

This sequence joins TRBV28 and TRBJ1-1, with D perhaps TRBD1 (6 bases). The CDR3 contains 15 residues. Germline values: CDR1 MDHEN, CDR2 SYDVKM. V was clipped by 5 bases and J by 1 base, with 14 bases between them. CDR3 sequence (DNA): TGTGCCAGCAGTCGACTCGGGACACCGAACACTGAAGCTTTCTTT. Its translation is CASSRLGTPNTEAFF.

Worth noting for this clone: This sample also contains other DNA sequences that code for the same CDR3. V gene TRBV5-1 combines with J gene TRBJ2-7; 10 positions match TRBD1. The CDR3 is 14 residues long. The J segment lost 2 bases and the V segment lost 3 bases, leaving 2 bases of the junction unmatched. Germline V gives CDR1 SGHRS, CDR2 YFSETQ. Written as DNA, the CDR3 is TGCGCCAGCAGCTCCGGACAGGGGGCCTACGAGCAGTACTTC. It specifies CASSSGQGAYEQYF.

This rearrangement joins TRBV5-4 to TRBJ1-5, with D perhaps matching TRBD1 (6 bases). Germline CDR1 and CDR2: SGHNT and YYREEE (reference sequence). There are 14 residues in the CDR3. Trimming left V 0 bases short and J 3 bases short, with 7 bases between. CDR3 sequence (DNA): TGTGCCAGCAGCTTGGCAGGGGTCAATCAGCCCCAGCATTTT. Translation gives CASSLAGVNQPQHF. Filled out from reference TRBV5-4 and TRBJ1-5, the complete variable domain reads ETGVTQSPTHLIKTRGQQVTLRCSSQSGHNTVSWYQQALGQGPQFIFQYYREEENGRGNFPPRFSGLQFPNYSSELNVNALELDDSALYLCASSLAGVNQPQHFGDGTRLSIL.

The chain is built from TRBV27 and TRBJ2-3, with TRBD1 matching 8 bases. This CDR3 has 16 residues. Germline V gene data show CDR1 as MNHEY and CDR2 as SMNVEV (reference sequence). J gave up 2 bases and V 3 bases, and 7 bases lay outside the gene matches. CDR3 nucleotides: TGTGCCAGCAGTTTGACAGGGGACAGTGCCACAGATACGCAGTATTTT. Its protein is CASSLTGDSATDTQYF.

The J gene is TRBJ2-5, the V gene TRBV6-1, with D possibly being TRBD1 or TRBD2 (5 bases each). CDR3 length: 12 amino acids. Germline lookup yields CDR1 MNHNS and CDR2 SASEGT. V was clipped by 8 bases and J by 4 bases, with 11 bases between them. The chain's CDR3 is CASVGVSETQYF. The CDR3 nucleotides are TGTGCCAGCGTGGGGGTCTCAGAGACCCAGTACTTC.

Here the CDR3 reads CASSLGGGGGYEQYF. The DNA of the CDR3 is TGTGCCAGCAGCTTAGGGGGAGGCGGGGGGTACGAGCAGTACTTC. The chain couples TRBV7-8 to TRBJ2-7, with 8 positions matching TRBD2. The CDR3 covers 15 residues. V lost 1 base and J lost 4; bases outside the gene matches: 6. Germline CDR1 SGHVS, CDR2 FQNEAQ.

The rearrangement joins TRBV6-6 to TRBJ2-2; D gene unclear. Germline V gene sequence: CDR1 MNHNY, CDR2 SVGAGI (reference sequence). V was trimmed by 7 bases and J by 0 bases, leaving 9 bases between them. The CDR3 covers 14 residues. The CDR3: CASTSSSNTGELFF. For the CDR3, the DNA is TGTGCCAGCACGAGTAGTTCGAACACCGGGGAGCTGTTTTTT.

The chain is built from TRBV27 and TRBJ1-2; D gene uncertain. Trimming removed 6 bases from V and 4 bases from J, with 15 bases in between. Germline V gene data show CDR1 as MNHEY and CDR2 as SMNVEV (reference sequence). This CDR3 region has 14 residues. The CDR3, as DNA: TGTGCCAGCAGCCCCCTTGATTGGGGCTATGGCTACACCTTC. Amino acid sequence: CASSPLDWGYGYTF.

There are a few counts of this clone. The rearrangement uses TRBV28 and TRBJ2-7; TRBD2 matches at 8 bases. The CDR3 is 16 amino acids. CDR1 and CDR2 (germline): MDHEN, SYDVKM. Trimming took 2 bases from V and 0 from J; bases not matched to a gene: 6. CDR3 sequence (DNA): TGTGCCAGCAGTTTAGGAAGCGGGAGAAGCTCCTACGAGCAGTACTTC. This gives the protein CASSLGSGRSSYEQYF.

The chain uses TRBV19 and TRBJ2-2, with 13 bases matching TRBD2. The trim removed 7 bases at V and 4 bases at J, leaving 15 bases unmatched. Germline lookup yields CDR1 LNHDA and CDR2 SQIVND (reference sequence). The CDR3 sequence is 19 residues long. CDR3 loop: CASTTLALAGGPGTGELFF. CDR3 sequence (DNA): TGTGCCAGTACCACCCTGGCACTAGCGGGAGGGCCGGGCACCGGGGAGCTGTTTTTT.

The CDR3: CASSPGVGILPETQYF. As DNA, the CDR3 is TGCGCCAGCAGCCCCGGAGTGGGTATACTACCGGAGACCCAGTACTTC. The chain is built from TRBV4-1 and TRBJ2-5; D is unclear. Germline V gene lookup returns CDR1 MGHRA and CDR2 YSYEKL. The V end lost 4 bases, the J end lost 5 bases, and 20 bases lay between the germline ends. CDR3 length: 16 amino acids.

The J gene is TRBJ2-7, the V gene TRBV6-5; D is uncertain. Germline loops: CDR1 MNHEY, CDR2 SVGAGI. CDR3 length equals 13 residues. V was clipped by 2 bases and J by 2 bases, with 7 bases between them. The CDR3 region is CASSYAPAYEQYF. The CDR3 nucleotides are TGTGCCAGCAGTTACGCACCGGCCTACGAGCAGTACTTC.

This chain uses TRBV10-3 with TRBJ2-1, with 10 bases fitting TRBD2. J lost 2 bases, V lost 7 bases, and 5 bases had no gene match. The CDR3 extends over 15 amino acids. In germline, CDR1 is ENHRY, CDR2 SYGVKD. DNA for the CDR3: TGTGCCATCACATCTAGCGGGGGCCCCTACAATGAGCAGTTCTTC. Translated, it gives CAITSSGGPYNEQFF.

The table lists this clone with a count of one. This chain joins TRBV7-2 and TRBJ2-5; either TRBD1 or TRBD2 may fit D (5 bases each). There are 15 residues in the CDR3. Deletions cut 2 bases from V and 5 bases from J, with 15 bases between. CDR1 SGHTA and CDR2 FQGNSA come from the germline V gene. The CDR3 loop is CASSLRARDGETQYF. The CDR3 DNA reads as TGTGCCAGCAGCTTAAGGGCCAGGGACGGGGAGACCCAGTACTTC.

This rearrangement joins TRBV19 to TRBJ1-5, with D unclear. With 5 bases removed from V and 4 bases from J, the gap between germline ends came to 9 bases. The CDR3 is made up of 13 amino acids. The V gene's germline CDR1 is LNHDA and CDR2 SQIVND (reference sequence). Here the CDR3 DNA reads TGTGCCAGTAGTTACAGCGAGAATCAGCCCCAGCATTTT. It encodes CASSYSENQPQHF.

This clone occurred once. This sequence joins TRBV15 and TRBJ1-4; 7 nucleotides align to TRBD1. V lost 2 bases and J lost 8; bases outside the gene matches: 8. CDR3 length equals 15 residues. Germline lookup yields CDR1 LNHNV and CDR2 YYDKDF (reference sequence). CDR3 region: CATSRSTGVEEKLFF. The CDR3 nucleotides read TGTGCCACCAGCAGAAGCACAGGGGTTGAGGAAAAACTGTTTTTT.

The rearrangement joins TRBV5-1 to TRBJ1-1, with 8 bases that match TRBD1. The CDR3 runs 15 residues. The germline V gene has CDR1 SGHRS and CDR2 YFSETQ. Trimming took 4 bases from V and 4 from J; bases not matched to a gene: 9. The CDR3, as DNA: TGCGCCAGCAGCCTCACAGGACAGGGCACCACTGAAGCTTTCTTT. Its protein is CASSLTGQGTTEAFF.

The chain is built from TRBV6-4 and TRBJ2-1; the match to TRBD1 covers 7 bases. CDR3 size: 13 residues. Per the germline V gene, CDR1 is MRHNA and CDR2 is SNTAGT. The junction had 5 bases not matched to a gene; V was cut back by 6 bases and J by 6 bases. The CDR3 is CASSRQGSNEQFF. For the CDR3, the DNA is TGTGCCAGCAGCAGACAGGGATCCAATGAGCAGTTCTTC.